One and the same sample provided the 16 T cell receptor beta chains below, sequenced in a study of cytomegalovirus exposure and HLA in healthy donors. In the PCR, 60 Vbeta and 13 Jbeta primers were used. The protocol was immunoSEQ multiplex PCR, while the TCRdb copy is restricted to in-frame clones and leaves out a portion. The table records some 160,000 clones, 70% to 85% of them present only once. Specimen: PBMCs. These receptors were taken from a man between 45 and 60 years old in good health and CMV-seropositive.

The gene calls are TRBV9 and TRBJ1-4, with D possibly TRBD1 on 5 matching bases. Trimming removed 3 bases at V and 1 base at J, with 10 bases between. Germline V gives CDR1 SGDLS, CDR2 YYNGEE. The CDR3 has 15 amino acids. The CDR3 DNA is TGTGCCAGCAGCGACCGTCAGGGAACTAATGAAAAACTGTTTTTT. As protein: CASSDRQGTNEKLFF.

The rearrangement uses TRBV13 and TRBJ1-1; 8 bases map to TRBD1. Germline V gives CDR1 PRHDT, CDR2 FYEKMQ (reference sequence). The CDR3 sequence is 15 residues long. Trimming cost V 5 bases and J 6 bases; bases outside gene matches: 11. The CDR3 bases are TGTGCCAGCAGCCAAGCTGGACAGGGAAGGCCTGAAGCTTTCTTT. Translation: CASSQAGQGRPEAFF. Filled out from reference TRBV13 and TRBJ1-1, the complete variable domain reads AAGVIQSPRHLIKEKRETATLKCYPIPRHDTVYWYQQGPGQDPQFLISFYEKMQSDKGSIPDRFSAQQFSDYHSELNMSSLELGDSALYFCASSQAGQGRPEAFFGQGTRLTVV.

V gene TRBV6-4 combines with J gene TRBJ1-5; the match to TRBD1 covers 7 bases. Germline-derived CDR1 and CDR2 are MRHNA and SNTAGT. With 2 bases clipped from V and 3 bases from J, the junction kept 4 bases outside the gene matches. This CDR3 has 15 residues. The CDR3 sequence is CASSDGTANNQPQHF. The CDR3, as DNA: TGTGCCAGCAGTGACGGGACAGCGAACAATCAGCCCCAGCATTTT.

V usage is TRBV5-5 and J usage is TRBJ2-7, with TRBD1 matching over 9 bases. Losses at the gene ends were 4 bases for V and 12 bases for J; bases not matched to a gene: 14. Per germline, CDR1 SGHKS and CDR2 YYEKEE (reference sequence). This CDR3 comprises 14 residues. The DNA of the CDR3 is TGTGCCAGCAGCCGTGGGGACAGGGATTCTTACGGGTACTTC. Protein sequence: CASSRGDRDSYGYF.

The chain links TRBV2 to TRBJ1-2; 8 bases line up with TRBD1. Per germline, CDR1 SNHLY and CDR2 FYNNEI. V was clipped by 6 bases and J by 4 bases; unmatched bases: 1. The CDR3 contains 12 residues. This CDR3 reads CASRDRGYGYTF. DNA for the CDR3: TGTGCCAGCAGAGACAGGGGCTATGGCTACACCTTC.

This clone was detected only once. This CDR3 reads CASGQNYGYTF. The CDR3, as DNA: TGTGCCAGCGGGCAGAACTATGGCTACACCTTC. The rearrangement uses TRBV28 and TRBJ1-2; D is ambiguous. V lost 8 bases, J lost 2 bases, and 6 bases lay in between. The V gene's germline CDR1 is MDHEN and CDR2 SYDVKM. The CDR3 has 11 residues.

The V and J genes are TRBV5-5 and TRBJ1-2; no firm D call. The germline gives CDR1 SGHKS, CDR2 YYEKEE (reference sequence). Trimming removed 4 bases at V and 3 bases at J, with 19 bases between. There are 16 residues in the CDR3. CDR3 nucleotide sequence: TGTGCCAGCAGCCCGCGGGGAGGGCAGACGTACTATGGCTACACCTTC. It translates to CASSPRGGQTYYGYTF.

This chain uses TRBV27 with TRBJ1-2; TRBD1 aligns across 8 bases. There are 17 residues in the CDR3. Germline CDR1 MNHEY, CDR2 SMNVEV (reference sequence). Germline trimming cut 4 bases from V and 4 bases from J; bases unmatched to any gene: 14. DNA for the CDR3: TGTGCCAGCAGTTCGAGGACAGGGACTCCGATCAGCTATGGCTACACCTTC. Translating it yields CASSSRTGTPISYGYTF.

A few counts support this clone. This sequence joins TRBV5-1 and TRBJ1-1, with 9 nucleotides matching TRBD1. The CDR3 loop spans 14 amino acids. Germline-derived CDR1 and CDR2 are SGHRS and YFSETQ. V lost 4 bases, J lost 7 bases, and 8 bases stayed unmatched. The CDR3 sequence: CASSLGTGLLEAFF. CDR3 coding DNA: TGCGCCAGCAGCCTCGGGACAGGGTTGCTTGAAGCTTTCTTT.

The chain carries TRBV9 and TRBJ2-7, with a weak D call TRBD1 (5 bases). This CDR3 spans 14 amino acids. CDR1 and CDR2 from the germline V gene are SGDLS and YYNGEE. Trimming shortened V by 4 bases and J by 0 bases, and 11 bases separated the two germline ends. The CDR3: CASSTNRSSYEQYV. The CDR3 region has the DNA TGTGCCAGCAGCACCAACAGGAGCTCCTACGAGCAGTACGTC.

The CDR3 sequence is CASSAGSGGSVTDTQYF. For the CDR3, the DNA is TGTGCCAGCAGTGCTGGTAGCGGGGGGTCGGTTACAGATACGCAGTATTTT. The gene calls are TRBV6-1 and TRBJ2-3; 10 bases are shared with TRBD2. The CDR3 totals 17 residues. Unmatched junction bases numbered 10, after V lost 4 bases and J lost 3 bases. CDR1 is MNHNS and CDR2 is SASEGT in the germline V gene.

The chain links TRBV16 to TRBJ1-2; TRBD1 is a possible D gene (5 bases). Germline CDR1 is KGHSY and CDR2 is FQNENV. This CDR3 region has 12 residues. Trimming pared 0 bases from V and 6 bases from J, leaving 5 bases between. The CDR3 is CASSQSGHGYTF. In nucleotides, the CDR3 is TGTGCCAGCAGCCAATCGGGGCATGGCTACACCTTC.

The chain carries TRBV19 and TRBJ1-5, with 9 bases aligning to TRBD1. The CDR3 runs 15 residues. Germline V lookup: CDR1 LNHDA, CDR2 SQIVND (reference sequence). V was clipped by 4 bases and J by 6 bases; unmatched bases: 7. Here the CDR3 DNA reads TGTGCCAGTAGTACACAGGGGGCAGGTGCTCAGCCCCAGCATTTT. Translating it yields CASSTQGAGAQPQHF.

V and J are TRBV19 and TRBJ2-5, with 7 bases matching TRBD2. CDR3 length: 14 amino acids. V trimming: 8 bases; J trimming: 4 bases; junction bases outside the gene matches: 10. CDR1 is LNHDA and CDR2 is SQIVND in the germline V gene (reference sequence). The CDR3 DNA sequence: TGTGCCAGTGACCCCAGCGGGGAGGGAGAGACCCAGTACTTC. Protein product: CASDPSGEGETQYF. Full variable domain (remainder filled in from reference TRBV19 and TRBJ2-5): DGGITQSPKYLFRKEGQNVTLSCEQNLNHDAMYWYRQDPGQGLRLIYYSQIVNDFQKGDIAEGYSVSREKKESFPLTVTSAQKNPTAFYLCASDPSGEGETQYFGPGTRLLVL.

The chain carries TRBV11-3 and TRBJ1-2, with D possibly being TRBD1 (5 bases). CDR1 and CDR2 from the germline V gene are SGHNT and YENEEA. V was shortened by 0 bases and J by 3 bases, with 8 bases between the two germline ends. CDR3 size: 14 residues. The CDR3 reads CASSLDREDYGYTF. The CDR3 bases are TGTGCCAGCAGCTTAGACAGGGAGGACTATGGCTACACCTTC.

This chain connects TRBV19 to TRBJ1-1; TRBD1 matches at 8 bases. V dropped 9 bases and J dropped 4; count of bases not matched to a gene: 4. There are 12 residues in the CDR3. The germline CDR1 and CDR2 sequences are LNHDA and SQIVND (reference sequence). This CDR3 reads CASKDRVTEAFF. The DNA for the CDR3 is TGTGCCAGCAAGGACAGGGTCACTGAAGCTTTCTTT.